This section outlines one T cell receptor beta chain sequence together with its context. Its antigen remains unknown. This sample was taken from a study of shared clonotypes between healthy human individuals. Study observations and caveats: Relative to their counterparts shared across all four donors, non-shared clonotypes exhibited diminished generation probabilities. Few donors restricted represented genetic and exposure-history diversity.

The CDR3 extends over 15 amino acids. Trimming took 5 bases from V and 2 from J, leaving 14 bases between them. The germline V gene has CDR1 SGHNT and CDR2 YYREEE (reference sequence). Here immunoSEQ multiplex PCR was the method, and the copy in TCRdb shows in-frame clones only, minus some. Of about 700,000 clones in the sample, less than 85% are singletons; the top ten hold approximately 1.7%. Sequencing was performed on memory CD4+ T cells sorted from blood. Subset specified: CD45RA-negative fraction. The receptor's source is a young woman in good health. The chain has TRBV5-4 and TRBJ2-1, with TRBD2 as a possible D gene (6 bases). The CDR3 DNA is TGTGCCAGCAGGTTTAGCGGTAACCCCTACAATGAGCAGTTCTTC. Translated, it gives CASRFSGNPYNEQFF.